This entry features one T cell receptor (beta chain) sequence. The data were taken from a study of blood T cell repertoires in COVID-19. As for the study in general: Samples taken during acute and convalescent COVID-19 were collected in the United States, Italy and Spain. Nucleic acid was either cDNA or gDNA, and it came from T cells, B-cell-depleted T cells, or PBMCs.

As processed by the authors: Amplification of reference gene primers was used by the study to estimate nucleated cell counts. The protocol was immunoSEQ multiplex PCR, while the TCRdb copy is restricted to in-frame clones and leaves out a portion. From that table come the V and J calls and clone size; the DNA was used to work out D and trimming. The sample carries 87,000 or so clones, around 87% recorded once. Trimming left V 5 bases short and J 7 bases short, with 14 bases between. The CDR3 sequence is 14 residues long. CDR1 SEHNR and CDR2 FQNEAQ come from the germline V gene (reference sequence). The chain uses TRBV7-9 and TRBJ2-2, with D perhaps matching TRBD1 (6 bases). What was sequenced was peripheral blood. This TCR derives from a middle-aged man with acute or convalescent COVID-19. CDR3 DNA sequence: TGTGCCAGCAGCCGTGCAACACAGGGCGGGGAGCTGTTTTTT. It codes for CASSRATQGGELFF.